This T cell receptor (beta chain) emerged from a study of blood T cell repertoires in COVID-19. Libraries were prepared by immunoSEQ multiplex PCR; TCRdb keeps only in-frame clonotypes and omits some of them. The sample records roughly 180,000 clones, roughly three quarters being singletons. This clonotype was obtained from a man between 60 and 75 years old with active or convalescent COVID-19. The sequenced sample consisted of peripheral blood.

The CDR3 DNA is TGTGCCAGCAGCTTACACAGCAATCAGCCCCAGCATTTT. Encoded protein: CASSLHSNQPQHF. The V gene is TRBV5-6, the J gene TRBJ1-5; D call uncertain. Trimming cost V 2 bases and J 1 base, with 4 bases left between them. The CDR3 consists of 13 residues. Looked up from germline, CDR1 is SGHDT and CDR2 is YYEEEE.